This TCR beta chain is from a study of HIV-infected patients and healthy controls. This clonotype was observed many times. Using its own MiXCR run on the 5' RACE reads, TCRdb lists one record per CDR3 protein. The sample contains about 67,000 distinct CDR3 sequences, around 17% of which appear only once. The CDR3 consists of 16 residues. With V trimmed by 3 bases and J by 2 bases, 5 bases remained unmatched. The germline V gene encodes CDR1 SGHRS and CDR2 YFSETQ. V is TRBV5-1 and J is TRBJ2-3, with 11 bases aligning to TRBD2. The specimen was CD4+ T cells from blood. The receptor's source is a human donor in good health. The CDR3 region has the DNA TGCGCCAGCAGCTCGGGACTAGCGGAAATCACAGATACGCAGTATTTT. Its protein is CASSSGLAEITDTQYF.